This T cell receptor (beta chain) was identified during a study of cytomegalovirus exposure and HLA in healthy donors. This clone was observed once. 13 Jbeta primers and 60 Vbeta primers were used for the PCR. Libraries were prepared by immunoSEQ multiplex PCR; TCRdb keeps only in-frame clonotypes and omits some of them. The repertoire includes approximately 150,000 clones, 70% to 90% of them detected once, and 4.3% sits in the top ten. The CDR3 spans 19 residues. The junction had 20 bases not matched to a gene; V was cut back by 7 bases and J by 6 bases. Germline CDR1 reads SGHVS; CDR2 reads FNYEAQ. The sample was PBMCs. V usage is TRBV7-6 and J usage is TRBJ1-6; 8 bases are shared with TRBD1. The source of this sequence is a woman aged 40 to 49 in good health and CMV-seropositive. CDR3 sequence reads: CASTRLDDQGALGNSPLHF. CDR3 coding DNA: TGTGCCAGCACCCGTTTGGATGATCAGGGGGCTCTTGGTAATTCACCCCTCCACTTT.